This T cell receptor (beta chain) was captured by sequencing in a study of blood T cell repertoires in COVID-19. Study at large: Acute and convalescent COVID-19 samples came from the United States, Italy and Spain.

Produced via immunoSEQ multiplex PCR; TCRdb's table is partial and in-frame only. The sample shows around 300,000 clones, around 88% of them seen only once. Germline CDR1 is MNHEY and CDR2 is SMNVEV (reference sequence). This CDR3 contains 15 residues. The trim removed 3 bases at V and 6 bases at J, leaving 2 bases unmatched. This rearrangement joins TRBV27 to TRBJ2-1; 13 bases align to TRBD2. The TCR originated in a woman in her sixties or seventies with COVID-19, enrolled during active disease. The material sequenced was peripheral blood. CDR3: CASSLTSGGFNEQFF. CDR3 bases: TGTGCCAGCAGTTTGACTAGCGGGGGGTTCAATGAGCAGTTCTTC.